These 32 T cell receptor beta chains were all obtained from the same sample, sequenced in a study of blood T cell repertoires in COVID-19. Produced via immunoSEQ multiplex PCR; TCRdb's table is partial and in-frame only. Of around 64,000 clones listed, more than 75% were seen once; the top ten hold 1.5% to 2%. Sequenced material: peripheral blood. Receptors were obtained from a human donor in a cohort sampled during active COVID-19.

In this sample, this clone turned up once. The genes are TRBV28 and TRBJ2-7, with D unresolved. Trimming removed 6 bases from V and 2 bases from J, with 11 bases in between. Germline CDR1 and CDR2: MDHEN and SYDVKM. The CDR3 runs 13 residues. The CDR3 reads CASRLTNAYEQYF. CDR3 in DNA: TGTGCCAGCAGACTAACCAATGCCTACGAGCAGTACTTC.

The J gene is TRBJ1-6, the V gene TRBV27, with TRBD1 matching over 11 bases. Germline CDR1 and CDR2: MNHEY and SMNVEV (reference sequence). V was pared by 5 bases and J by 8 bases, with 5 bases of the junction left unmatched. CDR3 length: 15 residues. For the CDR3, the DNA is TGTGCCAGCAGTCCCGGGACAGGGGGAGATTCACCCCTCCACTTT. Amino acid sequence: CASSPGTGGDSPLHF.

This chain joins TRBV7-2 and TRBJ2-7, with 7 nucleotides matching TRBD2. The CDR3 consists of 15 residues. Germline lookup yields CDR1 SGHTA and CDR2 FQGNSA. Trimming at V came to 2 bases and at J to 2 bases, leaving 6 bases not matched to a gene. The CDR3 DNA is TGTGCCAGCAGCTTACAAGCGGGAAACACCTACGAGCAGTACTTC. Protein: CASSLQAGNTYEQYF.

CDR3 loop: CAITPDRMNTEAFF. CDR3 bases: TGTGCCATCACTCCGGACAGAATGAACACTGAAGCTTTCTTT. The chain is built from TRBV10-3 and TRBJ1-1; D is perhaps TRBD1 (6 bases). With 7 bases removed from V and 0 bases from J, the gap between germline ends came to 12 bases. The CDR3 has 14 amino acids. Germline assignment: CDR1 ENHRY and CDR2 SYGVKD.

This chain uses TRBV6-2 or TRBV6-3 with TRBJ2-7; 12 nucleotides line up with TRBD1. Trimming cost V 5 bases and J 5 bases; bases outside gene matches: 7. The CDR3 spans 15 residues. Germline V CDR1 and CDR2: MNHEY, SVGEGT. The CDR3 bases are TGTGCCAGCAGTACATGGGACAGGGGGCGCCACGAGCAGTACTTC. Residues: CASSTWDRGRHEQYF.

The chain uses TRBV3-1 (or the pseudogene TRBV3-2) and TRBJ2-7, with TRBD2 matching 14 bases. CDR3 size: 17 residues. Germline lookup yields CDR1 LGHDT and CDR2 YNNKEL (reference sequence). The J segment lost 5 bases and the V segment lost 3 bases, leaving 9 bases of the junction unmatched. The CDR3 DNA follows: TGTGCCAGCAGCCACGGGACTAGCGGGAGAAGTAGCCACGAGCAGTACTTC. Protein: CASSHGTSGRSSHEQYF.

This clone came up once. The rearrangement links TRBV5-5 to TRBJ2-7, with D perhaps TRBD1 (6 bases). CDR1 is SGHKS and CDR2 is YYEKEE in the germline V gene (reference sequence). V was shortened by 0 bases and J by 0 bases, with 10 bases between the two germline ends. The CDR3 is made up of 15 amino acids. DNA of the CDR3: TGTGCCAGCAGCTTGGTACAGGGCATCTCCTACGAGCAGTACTTC. Translated: CASSLVQGISYEQYF.

The chain is built from TRBV28 and TRBJ2-3, with a weak D call TRBD1 (6 bases). CDR1 is MDHEN, CDR2 SYDVKM, per germline. The CDR3 loop spans 14 amino acids. The ends were cut back, 5 bases at V and 2 bases at J, with 11 bases in the middle. The CDR3 region has the DNA TGTGCCAGCAGTCAGGCAGGGGCCACAGATACGCAGTATTTT. Its translation is CASSQAGATDTQYF. The whole variable domain, remainder taken from reference TRBV28 and TRBJ2-3, is DVKVTQSSRYLVKRTGEKVFLECVQDMDHENMFWYRQDPGLGLRLIYFSYDVKMKEKGDIPEGYSVSREKKERFSLILESASTNQTSMYLCASSQAGATDTQYFGPGTRLTVL.

This CDR3 reads CASSPRQYNEQFF. CDR3 nucleotides: TGTGCCAGCAGCCCCAGACAGTACAATGAGCAGTTCTTC. This chain joins TRBV9 and TRBJ2-1; tentative D call: TRBD1 (5 bases). CDR3 length equals 13 residues. Germline CDR1 is SGDLS and CDR2 is YYNGEE. Trimming removed 4 bases from V and 4 bases from J, with 9 bases in between.

J is TRBJ2-1 and V is TRBV11-2; the match to TRBD2 covers 9 bases. The CDR3 totals 16 residues. V dropped 5 bases and J dropped 6; count of bases not matched to a gene: 11. CDR1 is SGHAT, CDR2 FQNNGV, per germline. The CDR3 bases are TGTGCCAGCAGCCCAAGACGGCTAGCGGGGCTCAATGAGCAGTTCTTC. It yields the protein CASSPRRLAGLNEQFF.

The chain combines TRBV24-1 with TRBJ2-3; 14 bases agree with TRBD2. The ends lost 2 bases at V and 14 bases at J; junction bases unmatched: 20. The germline CDR1 and CDR2 sequences are KGHDR and SFDVKD. The CDR3 totals 19 residues. The CDR3 DNA is TGTGCCACCAGTGATTACGGACTAGCGGGAGGCCTATACCCCGAGGTATGGTATTTT. Protein sequence: CATSDYGLAGGLYPEVWYF.

The sample holds one count of this clone. This rearrangement joins TRBV5-8 to TRBJ2-7, with TRBD1 as a possible D gene (6 bases). Per the germline V gene, CDR1 is SGHTS and CDR2 is YDEGEE. The CDR3 length is 15 residues. Trimming cost V 0 bases and J 1 base, with 11 bases left between them. The CDR3 loop reads CASSLGQVTSYEQYF. For the CDR3, the DNA is TGTGCCAGCAGCTTGGGACAGGTTACTTCCTACGAGCAGTACTTC.

This clone came up a few times. The chain carries TRBV7-9 and TRBJ2-2; D ambiguous. The CDR3 spans 12 residues. From germline, CDR1 is SEHNR and CDR2 FQNEAQ (reference sequence). V was shortened by 7 bases and J by 7 bases, with 10 bases between the two germline ends. The CDR3 DNA reads as TGTGCCAGCAACTCGGTTATCGGGGAGCTGTTTTTT. Its translation: CASNSVIGELFF.

V usage is TRBV19 and J usage is TRBJ2-1; TRBD1 agrees at 7 bases. V was pared by 6 bases and J by 5 bases, with 7 bases of the junction left unmatched. This CDR3 has 14 amino acids. Germline V gene data show CDR1 as LNHDA and CDR2 as SQIVND (reference sequence). The CDR3 here is CASRRQGSNNEQFF. The CDR3 coding sequence is TGTGCCAGTAGAAGACAGGGATCGAACAATGAGCAGTTCTTC.

V usage is TRBV9 and J usage is TRBJ1-3; D gene unclear. There are 12 residues in the CDR3. Trimming took 0 bases from V and 5 from J, leaving 3 bases between them. The V gene's germline CDR1 is SGDLS and CDR2 YYNGEE. In nucleotides, the CDR3 is TGTGCCAGCAGCGTAGACAGAAACACCATATATTTT. Amino acids: CASSVDRNTIYF.

The chain couples TRBV6-5 to TRBJ2-7; TRBD2 matches at 8 bases. Germline V gene lookup returns CDR1 MNHEY and CDR2 SVGAGI. This CDR3 contains 15 residues. Germline trimming cut 7 bases from V and 7 bases from J; bases unmatched to any gene: 15. The CDR3 region has the DNA TGTGCCAGCACCCACGGAACGGGAGGGCCTCGGGAGCAGTACTTC. Its protein product is CASTHGTGGPREQYF.

V gene TRBV5-3 combines with J gene TRBJ2-7; the match to TRBD2 covers 7 bases. TRBV5-3 is treated as an ORF (open reading frame) with a function not yet certain. There are 13 residues in the CDR3. Trimming removed 3 bases from V and 4 bases from J; junction bases left unmatched: 4. The CDR3 bases are TGTGCCAGAAGCTGGTGGACTAGATACGAGCAGTACTTC. This gives the protein CARSWWTRYEQYF.

The chain employs TRBV4-3 and TRBJ2-6, with D maybe TRBD2 (5 bases). V was shortened by 3 bases and J by 4 bases, with 19 bases between the two germline ends. CDR1 LGHNA and CDR2 YSLEER come from the germline V gene. The CDR3 contains 18 residues. DNA of the CDR3: TGCGCCAGCAGCCAGACTTCGGGGAAGACGAGCGGGGCCAACGTCCTGACTTTC. It codes for CASSQTSGKTSGANVLTF.

The gene calls are TRBV24-1 and TRBJ1-4, with 10 bases fitting TRBD1. The junction had 9 bases not matched to a gene; V was cut back by 4 bases and J by 8 bases. The CDR3 consists of 16 residues. Germline CDR1 and CDR2: KGHDR and SFDVKD. The CDR3 sequence is CATSDRQGAIGEKLFF. CDR3 nucleotide sequence: TGTGCCACCAGTGACCGACAGGGGGCAATAGGAGAAAAACTGTTTTTT.

The J gene is TRBJ2-7, the V gene TRBV18; 12 bases align to TRBD2. Germline V gives CDR1 KGHSH, CDR2 LQKENI. This CDR3 spans 16 amino acids. The V and J ends lost 1 base and 5 bases, in that order; junction bases with no gene match: 6. The CDR3 DNA reads TGTGCCAGCTCACCACTCGCCTGGACTAGCGGGAACGAGCAGTACTTC. Translating it yields CASSPLAWTSGNEQYF. Full variable domain (missing parts from reference TRBV18 and TRBJ2-7): NAGVMQNPRHLVRRRGQEARLRCSPMKGHSHVYWYRQLPEEGLKFMVYLQKENIIDESGMPKERFSAEFPKEGPSILRIQQVVRGDSAAYFCASSPLAWTSGNEQYFGPGTRLTVT.

This chain connects TRBV28 to TRBJ1-1; 8 nucleotides align to TRBD1. The CDR3 sequence is 14 residues long. The J segment lost 5 bases and the V segment lost 4 bases, leaving 6 bases of the junction unmatched. Germline loops: CDR1 MDHEN, CDR2 SYDVKM. The CDR3 region has the DNA TGTGCCAGCAGTTCTCAACAGGGGGGGACTGAAGCTTTCTTT. This encodes CASSSQQGGTEAFF.

The V call is TRBV28, the J call TRBJ1-6; 7 bases are shared with TRBD1. Germline CDR1 MDHEN, CDR2 SYDVKM. This CDR3 is 14 amino acids long. V gave up 6 bases and J gave up 8 bases; unmatched junction bases: 7. CDR3 coding DNA: TGTGCCAGCAGCTCGGGACAGATTGATTCACCCCTCCACTTT. It yields the protein CASSSGQIDSPLHF.

V and J are TRBV6-1 and TRBJ1-2; no clear D. V lost 1 base and J 5 bases, leaving 5 bases between the germline ends. From germline, CDR1 is MNHNS and CDR2 SASEGT. The length of the CDR3 is 12 residues. CDR3 amino acids: CASSEGLYGYTF. In nucleotides, the CDR3 is TGTGCCAGCAGTGAAGGGCTGTATGGCTACACCTTC.

The CDR3 is CASSETGTGGNEQFF. As DNA, the CDR3 is TGCGCCAGCAGTGAGACCGGGACAGGGGGCAATGAGCAGTTCTTC. The rearrangement joins TRBV10-2 to TRBJ2-1; 11 bases line up with TRBD1. CDR1 is WSHSY, CDR2 SAAADI, per germline. The V segment lost 2 bases and the J segment 6 bases; nucleotides outside the gene matches: 3. The CDR3 covers 15 residues.

V gene TRBV28 combines with J gene TRBJ1-1; 7 bases are a match to TRBD1. With V trimmed by 5 bases and J by 0 bases, 6 bases remained unmatched. This CDR3 is 15 amino acids long. Looked up from germline, CDR1 is MDHEN and CDR2 is SYDVKM. The CDR3 spells CASSQTGTVNTEAFF. Here the CDR3 DNA reads TGTGCCAGCAGTCAAACCGGGACAGTGAACACTGAAGCTTTCTTT.

The CDR3 loop reads CASKPWGAGRDTEAFF. The CDR3 nucleotides read TGTGCCAGCAAACCCTGGGGAGCAGGACGAGACACTGAAGCTTTCTTT. This chain connects TRBV13 to TRBJ1-1; D gene ambiguous. V gave up 7 bases and J gave up 3 bases, with 21 bases separating them. The CDR3 runs to 16 residues. Germline assignment: CDR1 PRHDT and CDR2 FYEKMQ (reference sequence).

The chain recombines TRBV2 with TRBJ2-7; 7 bases align to TRBD2. The CDR3 length is 15 residues. Trimming removed 6 bases from V and 5 bases from J; junction bases left unmatched: 13. Germline V CDR1 and CDR2: SNHLY, FYNNEI. The CDR3 DNA reads TGTGCCAGCAGGAACAATCAACTGGGGGGGAACGAGCAGTACTTC. Its protein product is CASRNNQLGGNEQYF.

The rearrangement links TRBV6-1 to TRBJ2-1; 10 nucleotides match TRBD2. CDR1 and CDR2 (germline): MNHNS, SASEGT. Unmatched junction bases numbered 11, after V lost 4 bases and J lost 8 bases. This CDR3 contains 16 residues. For the CDR3, the DNA is TGTGCCAGCAGTGGGCGCCCTAGCGGGAGTGTAGATGAGCAGTTCTTC. It codes for CASSGRPSGSVDEQFF.

As DNA, the CDR3 is TGTGCCACCAGTGAGGGGACAGTCAGCAATCAGCCCCAGCATTTT. Amino acids: CATSEGTVSNQPQHF. The chain combines TRBV24-1 with TRBJ1-5; 7 positions agree with TRBD1. V gave up 4 bases and J gave up 1 base; unmatched junction bases: 3. From germline, CDR1 is KGHDR and CDR2 SFDVKD. CDR3 length: 15 amino acids.

This rearrangement joins TRBV7-3 to TRBJ2-1; tentative D call: TRBD2 (6 bases). CDR1 and CDR2 (germline): SGHTA, FQGTGA. This CDR3 is 14 amino acids long. The V end lost 1 base, the J end lost 10 bases, and 14 bases lay between the germline ends. CDR3 sequence reads: CASSLNGRTGEQFF. The CDR3, as DNA: TGTGCCAGCAGCTTAAATGGGAGGACGGGCGAGCAGTTCTTC.

This rearrangement joins TRBV28 to TRBJ2-3; D is undetermined. The germline V gene encodes CDR1 MDHEN and CDR2 SYDVKM. V was shortened by 1 base and J by 4 bases, with 15 bases between the two germline ends. The CDR3 covers 16 residues. The CDR3 sequence: CASSLFTGKSADTQYF. For the CDR3, the DNA is TGTGCCAGCAGTTTATTCACCGGAAAGAGCGCAGATACGCAGTATTTT.

A single count supports this clone. This chain joins TRBV7-9 and TRBJ1-6; 8 bases map to TRBD1. The CDR3 contains 19 residues. The trim removed 2 bases at V and 1 base at J, leaving 10 bases unmatched. The germline V gene encodes CDR1 SEHNR and CDR2 FQNEAQ (reference sequence). The CDR3 coding sequence is TGTGCCAGCAGCTTACATGTCATGACAGGGGCGTCCTATAATTCACCCCTCCACTTT. Protein: CASSLHVMTGASYNSPLHF.